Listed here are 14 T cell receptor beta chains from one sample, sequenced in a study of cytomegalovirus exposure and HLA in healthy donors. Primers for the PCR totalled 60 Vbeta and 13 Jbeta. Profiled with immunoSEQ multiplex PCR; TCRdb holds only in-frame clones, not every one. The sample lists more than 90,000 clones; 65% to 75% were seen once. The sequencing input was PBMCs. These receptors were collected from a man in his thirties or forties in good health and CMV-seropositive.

The CDR3 loop is CASSAGQRTDTQYF. Here the CDR3 DNA reads TGCGCCAGCAGCGCGGGACAGCGCACAGATACGCAGTATTTT. This chain links TRBV5-1 with TRBJ2-3, with D tentatively TRBD1 (7 bases). The V end was cut by 4 bases, the J end by 1 base, with 10 bases between. The V gene's germline CDR1 is SGHRS and CDR2 YFSETQ. CDR3 size: 14 residues.

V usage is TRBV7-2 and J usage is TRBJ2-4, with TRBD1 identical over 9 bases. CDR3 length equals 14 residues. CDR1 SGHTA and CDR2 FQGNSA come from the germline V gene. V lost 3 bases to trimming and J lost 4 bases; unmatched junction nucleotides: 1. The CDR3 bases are TGTGCCAGCAGCTTTGGACAGGGGAAAAACATTCAGTACTTC. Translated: CASSFGQGKNIQYF.

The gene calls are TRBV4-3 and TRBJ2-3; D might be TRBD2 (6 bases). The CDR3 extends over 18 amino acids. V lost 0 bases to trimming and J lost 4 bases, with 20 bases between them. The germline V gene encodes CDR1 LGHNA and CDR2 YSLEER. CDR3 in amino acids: CASSQDLLGRGTADTQYF. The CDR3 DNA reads TGCGCCAGCAGCCAAGATCTCCTAGGGCGGGGAACAGCAGATACGCAGTATTTT.

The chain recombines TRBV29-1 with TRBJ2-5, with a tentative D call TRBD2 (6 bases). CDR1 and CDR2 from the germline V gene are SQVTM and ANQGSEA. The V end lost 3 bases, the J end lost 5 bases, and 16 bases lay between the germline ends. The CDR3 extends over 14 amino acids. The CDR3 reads CSVDNSEEGETQYF. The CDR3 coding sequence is TGCAGCGTTGATAATTCGGAGGAGGGGGAGACCCAGTACTTC.

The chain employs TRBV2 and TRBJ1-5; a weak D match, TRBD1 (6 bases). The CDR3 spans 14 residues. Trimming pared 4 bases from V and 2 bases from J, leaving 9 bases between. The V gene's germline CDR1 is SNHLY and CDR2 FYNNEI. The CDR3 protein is CASSVPGGNQPQHF. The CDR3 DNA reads TGTGCCAGCAGTGTTCCAGGGGGCAATCAGCCCCAGCATTTT. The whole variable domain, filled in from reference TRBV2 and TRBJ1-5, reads EPEVTQTPSHQVTQMGQEVILRCVPISNHLYFYWYRQILGQKVEFLVSFYNNEISEKSEIFDDQFSVERPDGSNFTLKIRSTKLEDSAMYFCASSVPGGNQPQHFGDGTRLSIL.

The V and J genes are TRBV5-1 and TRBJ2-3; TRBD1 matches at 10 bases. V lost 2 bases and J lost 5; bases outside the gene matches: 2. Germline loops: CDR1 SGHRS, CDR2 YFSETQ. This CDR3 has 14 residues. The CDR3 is CASSFGQGGDTQYF. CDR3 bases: TGCGCCAGCAGCTTTGGACAGGGGGGAGATACGCAGTATTTT.

CDR3 nucleotides: TGCAGCGTTGACGGAGGAAGCACTGAAGCTTTCTTT. Protein: CSVDGGSTEAFF. This sequence joins TRBV29-1 and TRBJ1-1; no clear D. Between the trimmed V and J ends, which lost 3 bases and 4 bases, there was a span of 9 bases. CDR1 is SQVTM, CDR2 ANQGSEA, per germline. This CDR3 comprises 12 residues.

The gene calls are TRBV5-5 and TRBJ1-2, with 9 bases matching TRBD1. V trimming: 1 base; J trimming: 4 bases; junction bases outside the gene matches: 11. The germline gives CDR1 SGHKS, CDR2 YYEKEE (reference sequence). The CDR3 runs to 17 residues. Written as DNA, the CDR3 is TGTGCCAGCAGCTTGCGTCCCCCGACAGGGGGGAGCTATGGCTACACCTTC. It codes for CASSLRPPTGGSYGYTF. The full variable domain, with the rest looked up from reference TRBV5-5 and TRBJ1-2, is DAGVTQSPTHLIKTRGQQVTLRCSPISGHKSVSWYQQVLGQGPQFIFQYYEKEERGRGNFPDRFSARQFPNYSSELNVNALLLGDSALYLCASSLRPPTGGSYGYTFGSGTRLTVV.

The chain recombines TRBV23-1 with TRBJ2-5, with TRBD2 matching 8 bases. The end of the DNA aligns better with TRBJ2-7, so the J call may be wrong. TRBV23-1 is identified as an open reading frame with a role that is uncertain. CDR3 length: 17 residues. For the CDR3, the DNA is TGCGCCAGCAGTCACCTCCGTAGTCGGGGGGGGCGCTACGAGCAGTACTTC. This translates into CASSHLRSRGGRYEQYF.

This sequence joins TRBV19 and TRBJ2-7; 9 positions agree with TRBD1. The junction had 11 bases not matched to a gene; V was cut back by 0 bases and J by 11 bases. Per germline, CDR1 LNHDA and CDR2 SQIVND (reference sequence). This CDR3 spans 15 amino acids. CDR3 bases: TGTGCCAGTAGTATAGACCTTGGACAGGGGACCCCGGAGTACTTC. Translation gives CASSIDLGQGTPEYF. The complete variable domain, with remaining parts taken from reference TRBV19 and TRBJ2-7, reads DGGITQSPKYLFRKEGQNVTLSCEQNLNHDAMYWYRQDPGQGLRLIYYSQIVNDFQKGDIAEGYSVSREKKESFPLTVTSAQKNPTAFYLCASSIDLGQGTPEYFGPGTRLTVT.

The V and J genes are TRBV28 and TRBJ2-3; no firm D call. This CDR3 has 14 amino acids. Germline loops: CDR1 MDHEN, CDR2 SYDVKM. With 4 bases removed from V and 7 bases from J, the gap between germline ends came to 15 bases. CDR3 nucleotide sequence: TGTGCCAGCAGTTCAGGCACCGGCCGATATACGCAGTATTTT. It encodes CASSSGTGRYTQYF.

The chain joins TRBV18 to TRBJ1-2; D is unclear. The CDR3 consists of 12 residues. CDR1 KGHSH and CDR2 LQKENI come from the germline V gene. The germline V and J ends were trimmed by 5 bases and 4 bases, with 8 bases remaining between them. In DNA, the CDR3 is TGTGCCAGCTCATCAGATTTCTATGGCTACACCTTC. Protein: CASSSDFYGYTF.

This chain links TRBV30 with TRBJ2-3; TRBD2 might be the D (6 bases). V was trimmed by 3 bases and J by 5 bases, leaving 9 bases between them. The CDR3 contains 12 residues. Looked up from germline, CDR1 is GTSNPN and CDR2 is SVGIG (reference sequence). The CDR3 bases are TGTGCCTGGAGGTTGGGGGGAGATACGCAGTATTTT. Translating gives CAWRLGGDTQYF.

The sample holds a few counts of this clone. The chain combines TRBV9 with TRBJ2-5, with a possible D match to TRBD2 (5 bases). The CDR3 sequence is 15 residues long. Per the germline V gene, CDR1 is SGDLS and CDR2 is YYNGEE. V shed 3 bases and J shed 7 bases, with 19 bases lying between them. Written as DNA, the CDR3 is TGTGCCAGCAGCGCCACGCACACGACCGCGGGGACCCAGTACTTC. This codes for CASSATHTTAGTQYF. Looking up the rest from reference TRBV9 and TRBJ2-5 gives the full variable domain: DSGVTQTPKHLITATGQRVTLRCSPRSGDLSVYWYQQSLDQGLQFLIQYYNGEERAKGNILERFSAQQFPDLHSELNLSSLELGDSALYFCASSATHTTAGTQYFGPGTRLLVL.